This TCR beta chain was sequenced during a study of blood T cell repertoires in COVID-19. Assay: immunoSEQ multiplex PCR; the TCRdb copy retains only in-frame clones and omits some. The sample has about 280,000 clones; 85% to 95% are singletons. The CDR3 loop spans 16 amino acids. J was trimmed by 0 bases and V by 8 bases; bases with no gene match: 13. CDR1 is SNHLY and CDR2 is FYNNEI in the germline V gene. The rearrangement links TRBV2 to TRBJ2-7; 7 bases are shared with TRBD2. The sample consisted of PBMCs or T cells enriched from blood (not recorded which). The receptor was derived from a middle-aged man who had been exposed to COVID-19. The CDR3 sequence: CASGITVAGPSYEQYF. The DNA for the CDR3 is TGTGCCAGCGGAATAACGGTAGCGGGCCCCTCCTACGAGCAGTACTTC.